This passage covers 30 T cell receptor beta chains from one sample sequenced in a study of CD8+CD57+ T cells in acquired aplastic anemia. The use of genomic DNA as template underpinned the TCR beta VDJ and CDR3 profiling. TCRdb recomputed calls from the reads with MiXCR, one row per CDR3 protein. The sample yields about 200,000 distinct CDR3 sequences, 30% to 40% seen once. Sequencing input: sorted CD4+, CD8+, or CD8+CD57+ T cells (not recorded which) from PBMCs. These TCRs come from a human donor in good health, serving as a control.

The V and J genes are TRBV2 and TRBJ1-2; 8 bases line up with TRBD1. V lost 7 bases to trimming and J lost 5 bases; unmatched junction nucleotides: 12. CDR3 length: 15 residues. Germline CDR1 SNHLY, CDR2 FYNNEI. CDR3 nucleotide sequence: TGTGCCAGCAAGGGACAGGCCGTAAACACTTATGGCTACACCTTC. Protein sequence: CASKGQAVNTYGYTF. Based on the CDR3 plus reference TRBV2 and TRBJ1-2, the full variable domain is EPEVTQTPSHQVTQMGQEVILRCVPISNHLYFYWYRQILGQKVEFLVSFYNNEISEKSEIFDDQFSVERPDGSNFTLKIRSTKLEDSAMYFCASKGQAVNTYGYTFGSGTRLTVV.

This clonotype was seen ten or more times. The chain employs TRBV20-1 and TRBJ2-7, with a possible D match to TRBD1 (5 bases). The CDR3 has 14 amino acids. V gave up 3 bases and J gave up 6 bases, with 18 bases separating them. CDR1 is DFQATT and CDR2 is SNEGSKA in the germline V gene (reference sequence). The CDR3 DNA follows: TGCAGTGCTAGTCTCGGTATGGGAAGGGGCGAGCAGTACTTC. Residues: CSASLGMGRGEQYF.

This chain links TRBV20-1 with TRBJ1-6; TRBD1 matches at 11 bases. Germline-derived CDR1 and CDR2 are DFQATT and SNEGSKA (reference sequence). Germline trimming cut 6 bases from V and 7 bases from J; bases unmatched to any gene: 8. The CDR3 is 15 amino acids. As DNA, the CDR3 is TGCAGTGCAGCCGGGACAGGGGGACGAAATTCACCCCTCCACTTT. This sequence encodes CSAAGTGGRNSPLHF.

This chain connects TRBV10-2 to TRBJ2-3; D is possibly TRBD2 (7 bases). Germline CDR1 is WSHSY and CDR2 is SAAADI. CDR3 length: 14 residues. V was cut by 7 bases and J by 9 bases, with 20 bases left in between. The CDR3 coding sequence is TGCGCCAGCACCAAGGGGGGGACCATGAACACGCAGTATTTT. Translation: CASTKGGTMNTQYF.

This clonotype was seen only a few times. The chain has TRBV5-4 and TRBJ2-1, with 9 bases matching TRBD2. The J segment lost 4 bases and the V segment lost 4 bases, leaving 9 bases of the junction unmatched. This CDR3 is 16 amino acids long. Germline loops: CDR1 SGHNT, CDR2 YYREEE (reference sequence). CDR3 in amino acids: CASSNRFAGGYNEQFF. In DNA, the CDR3 is TGTGCCAGCAGCAACCGGTTTGCGGGAGGGTACAATGAGCAGTTCTTC. Complete variable domain (other parts from reference TRBV5-4 and TRBJ2-1): ETGVTQSPTHLIKTRGQQVTLRCSSQSGHNTVSWYQQALGQGPQFIFQYYREEENGRGNFPPRFSGLQFPNYSSELNVNALELDDSALYLCASSNRFAGGYNEQFFGPGTRLTVL.

About this clonotype itself: A much larger clone differs from this one at a single base, so this may be a read error. The conserved phenylalanine or tryptophan is not found at the CDR3 terminus, so this likely reflects a read error. The chain has TRBV6-1 and TRBJ2-7; 7 bases line up with TRBD1. V dropped 9 bases and J dropped 2; count of bases not matched to a gene: 7. Germline V gene data show CDR1 as MNHNS and CDR2 as SASEGT. CDR3 length equals 13 residues. CDR3 bases: TGTGCCAGTTCCCTGACAGGGACCTACGAGCAGTACCTC. It yields the protein CASSLTGTYEQYL.

The sample holds many counts of this clonotype. The V and J genes are TRBV19 and TRBJ2-7; no reliable D call. CDR3 size: 15 residues. Germline CDR1 and CDR2: LNHDA and SQIVND (reference sequence). Trimming removed 4 bases at V and 2 bases at J, with 15 bases between. The CDR3 sequence: CASSKNLGLPYEQYF. The CDR3 coding sequence is TGTGCCAGTAGTAAAAATTTGGGTCTACCCTACGAGCAGTACTTC.

The chain couples TRBV20-1 to TRBJ1-4; perhaps TRBD1 as D (5 bases). The CDR3 sequence is 11 residues long. V lost 6 bases and J lost 3, with 5 bases in between. Germline V CDR1 and CDR2: DFQATT, SNEGSKA (reference sequence). The CDR3 reads CSAGPNEKLFF. As DNA, the CDR3 is TGCAGTGCGGGACCTAATGAAAAACTGTTTTTT.

This chain links TRBV12-3 or TRBV12-4 with TRBJ1-2; D perhaps matches TRBD1 (5 bases). Trimming removed 3 bases from V and 6 bases from J, with 11 bases in between. The CDR3 loop spans 13 amino acids. The CDR3 is CASSLARADGYTF. In nucleotides, the CDR3 is TGTGCCAGCAGTTTGGCCAGGGCGGATGGCTACACCTTC.

The genes are TRBV5-1 and TRBJ1-3; D is uncertain. Germline values: CDR1 SGHRS, CDR2 YFSETQ. The V gene lost 2 bases and the J gene lost 2 bases, with 5 bases spanning the gap. There are 13 residues in the CDR3. This CDR3 is CASSLFAGNTIYF. The CDR3 nucleotides read TGCGCCAGCAGCTTATTTGCTGGAAACACCATATATTTT.

J is TRBJ2-3 and V is TRBV12-5; no definite D call. CDR3 length: 12 residues. CDR1 and CDR2 from the germline V gene are LGHNT and FRNRAP. V lost 7 bases, J lost 0 bases, and 5 bases lay in between. The CDR3 loop is CASARSTDTQYF. The CDR3 bases are TGTGCTAGTGCCCGTAGCACAGATACGCAGTATTTT.

In this sample, this clonotype turned up many times. The chain is built from TRBV5-1 and TRBJ2-7, with 7 bases that match TRBD2. V was pared by 0 bases and J by 1 base, with 4 bases of the junction left unmatched. This CDR3 is built from 15 residues. Per germline, CDR1 SGHRS and CDR2 YFSETQ. The CDR3, as DNA: TGCGCCAGCAGCTTGGCTGGGGGGGAGTCCTACGAGCAGTACTTC. This gives the protein CASSLAGGESYEQYF. The complete variable domain, with remaining parts taken from reference TRBV5-1 and TRBJ2-7, reads KAGVTQTPRYLIKTRGQQVTLSCSPISGHRSVSWYQQTPGQGLQFLFEYFSETQRNKGNFPGRFSGRQFSNSRSEMNVSTLELGDSALYLCASSLAGGESYEQYFGPGTRLTVT.

This clonotype appeared many times. The chain has TRBV20-1 and TRBJ2-5, with 11 bases lining up with TRBD1. Germline CDR1 is DFQATT and CDR2 is SNEGSKA (reference sequence). The V segment lost 5 bases and the J segment 1 base; nucleotides outside the gene matches: 12. The CDR3 spans 17 residues. CDR3: CSAHSSRDRGVQETQYF. CDR3 nucleotides: TGCAGTGCTCACTCCTCCCGGGACAGGGGGGTCCAAGAGACCCAGTACTTC.

The table lists this clonotype with many counts. The DNA of the CDR3 is TGTGCCAGCAGCTCGGGGGCAGGAGCCTATGGCTACACCTTC. Its protein product is CASSSGAGAYGYTF. The J gene is TRBJ1-2, the V gene TRBV11-2; TRBD1 might be the D (6 bases). The germline V and J ends were trimmed by 4 bases and 4 bases, with 13 bases remaining between them. Germline CDR1 is SGHAT and CDR2 is FQNNGV. The CDR3 loop spans 14 amino acids.

This clonotype was counted only a few times. CDR3 bases: TGTGCCAGCAGCGGAAAGACGGCTGGGACTAGCGGTTCTACCTACGAGCAGTACTTC. Residues: CASSGKTAGTSGSTYEQYF. The chain couples TRBV13 to TRBJ2-7; 11 bases agree with TRBD2. The CDR3 extends over 19 amino acids. With 5 bases clipped from V and 2 bases from J, the junction kept 17 bases outside the gene matches. CDR1 and CDR2 (germline): PRHDT, FYEKMQ (reference sequence).

This clonotype was detected many times. The rearrangement joins TRBV6-1 to TRBJ2-7; the match to TRBD1 covers 7 bases. Trimming cost V 8 bases and J 4 bases; bases outside gene matches: 11. Per the germline V gene, CDR1 is MNHNS and CDR2 is SASEGT. This CDR3 comprises 14 residues. The CDR3 nucleotides are TGTGCCAGCTCCAAGGACAGGCCCCCGTACGAGCAGTACTTC. This gives the protein CASSKDRPPYEQYF.

The sample holds many counts of this clonotype. The chain has TRBV25-1 and TRBJ1-2; tentatively, D is TRBD1 (5 bases). Trimming took off 6 bases at V and 7 bases at J, with 21 bases between the two ends. CDR1 is MGHDK, CDR2 SYGVNS, per germline. The CDR3 length is 15 residues. The CDR3 spells CASSDPGTLPLGYTF. The CDR3 DNA is TGTGCCAGCAGCGACCCAGGGACCCTACCTCTTGGCTACACCTTC.

This clonotype was found many times. The genes are TRBV7-3 and TRBJ2-3; 8 bases line up with TRBD1. Germline lookup yields CDR1 SGHTA and CDR2 FQGTGA. This CDR3 is 14 amino acids long. V gave up 5 bases and J gave up 3 bases; unmatched junction bases: 4. CDR3 bases: TGTGCCAGCAGCCCCGGACAGGGAACAGATACGCAGTATTTT. Amino acid sequence: CASSPGQGTDTQYF. The full variable domain, rest sourced from reference TRBV7-3 and TRBJ2-3, is GAGVSQTPSNKVTEKGKYVELRCDPISGHTALYWYRQSLGQGPEFLIYFQGTGAADDSGLPNDRFFAVRPEGSVSTLKIQRTERGDSAVYLCASSPGQGTDTQYFGPGTRLTVL.

This clonotype was detected ten times or more. The gene calls are TRBV20-1 and TRBJ2-7; TRBD2 is a possible D gene (6 bases). The length of the CDR3 is 14 residues. The germline gives CDR1 DFQATT, CDR2 SNEGSKA (reference sequence). V lost 0 bases to trimming and J lost 3 bases, with 12 bases between them. CDR3 region: CSAREGSGDYEQYF. CDR3 sequence (DNA): TGCAGTGCTAGAGAAGGTAGCGGTGACTACGAGCAGTACTTC.

The table lists this clonotype with many counts. This rearrangement joins TRBV5-1 to TRBJ2-3; TRBD2 might be the D (5 bases). Deletions cut 0 bases from V and 6 bases from J, with 8 bases between. Germline CDR1 and CDR2: SGHRS and YFSETQ. The CDR3 is 13 residues long. Here the CDR3 reads CASSLAGEDTQYF. For the CDR3, the DNA is TGCGCCAGCAGCTTGGCCGGGGAGGATACGCAGTATTTT.

This clonotype was detected a few times. The gene calls are TRBV18 and TRBJ1-5; 9 nucleotides align to TRBD1. V dropped 3 bases and J dropped 10; count of bases not matched to a gene: 7. This CDR3 is built from 14 residues. The germline gives CDR1 KGHSH, CDR2 LQKENI. The CDR3 DNA is TGTGCCAGCTCACCGGACAGGGGCGAGCGTCCCCAGCATTTT. This sequence encodes CASSPDRGERPQHF.

This clonotype was recorded many times. The V gene is TRBV7-9, the J gene TRBJ2-7; the D gene is possibly TRBD2 (6 bases). Trimming shortened V by 5 bases and J by 1 base, and 9 bases separated the two germline ends. Germline V gives CDR1 SEHNR, CDR2 FQNEAQ (reference sequence). This CDR3 region has 13 residues. CDR3 region: CASSTGLSYEQYF. For the CDR3, the DNA is TGTGCCAGCAGCACGGGACTGTCCTACGAGCAGTACTTC.

This rearrangement joins TRBV7-6 to TRBJ2-1; 8 nucleotides align to TRBD1. This CDR3 spans 13 amino acids. The germline CDR1 and CDR2 sequences are SGHVS and FNYEAQ. With V trimmed by 2 bases and J by 8 bases, 2 bases remained unmatched. In DNA form, the CDR3 reads TGTGCCAGCAGCTTACAGGGGGCGCATGAGCAGTTCTTC. Amino acids: CASSLQGAHEQFF. The entire variable domain, with the rest obtained from reference TRBV7-6 and TRBJ2-1, is as follows: GAGVSQSPRYKVTKRGQDVALRCDPISGHVSLYWYRQALGQGPEFLTYFNYEAQQDKSGLPNDRFSAERPEGSISTLTIQRTEQRDSAMYRCASSLQGAHEQFFGPGTRLTVL.

Of note for this clonotype: A much larger clone lies a single base off, so this may be a read error. The chain carries TRBV2 and TRBJ2-1, with 7 bases aligning to TRBD2. Germline V gene data show CDR1 as SNHLY and CDR2 as FYNNEI. The CDR3 length is 13 residues. The CDR3 here is CANGRKPYNGQFF. The DNA for the CDR3 is TGTGCCAACGGGAGGAAACCCTACAATGGGCAGTTCTTC.

This clonotype was seen at least ten times. The CDR3 is CASSLGLQGSPQHF. CDR3 in DNA: TGTGCCAGCAGCTTGGGGTTACAGGGAAGTCCCCAGCATTTT. The chain recombines TRBV7-9 with TRBJ1-5; TRBD1 might be the D (6 bases). The CDR3 has 14 amino acids. The germline V and J ends were trimmed by 3 bases and 10 bases, with 16 bases remaining between them. CDR1 is SEHNR, CDR2 FQNEAQ, per germline (reference sequence).

This chain uses TRBV6-1 with TRBJ1-2, with D hard to call. CDR1 is MNHNS and CDR2 is SASEGT in the germline V gene. CDR3 size: 15 residues. The V end lost 2 bases, the J end lost 1 base, and 11 bases lay between the germline ends. CDR3 in amino acids: CASSESPYSNYGYTF. CDR3 coding DNA: TGTGCCAGCAGTGAATCCCCTTACAGTAACTATGGCTACACCTTC.

As to this clonotype: Just one base apart from a much larger clone, this may be a read error. V usage is TRBV12-3 or TRBV12-4 and J usage is TRBJ1-4, with D possibly TRBD1 on 6 matching bases. The CDR3 runs 13 residues. V dropped 5 bases and J dropped 7 bases, with 11 bases sitting between them. The CDR3 region is CASSRQESEKLFF. As DNA, the CDR3 is TGTGCCAGCAGTAGACAGGAGAGTGAAAAACTGTTTTTT.

This rearrangement joins TRBV25-1 to TRBJ1-1; 10 bases are a match to TRBD1. V gave up 6 bases and J gave up 5 bases; unmatched junction bases: 12. Germline-derived CDR1 and CDR2 are MGHDK and SYGVNS. This CDR3 comprises 16 residues. The CDR3 here is CASSQWFGQGGTEAFF. As DNA, the CDR3 is TGTGCCAGCAGCCAATGGTTCGGACAGGGGGGAACTGAAGCTTTCTTT.

The V and J genes are TRBV7-2 and TRBJ2-1; 8 nucleotides match TRBD2. The CDR3 contains 16 residues. With V trimmed by 11 bases and J by 2 bases, 14 bases remained unmatched. Germline lookup yields CDR1 SGHTA and CDR2 FQGNSA. CDR3 loop: CAVSQRGGKTYNEQFF. The CDR3, as DNA: TGTGCCGTCAGCCAGCGCGGGGGGAAAACCTACAATGAGCAGTTCTTC.

This clonotype was counted many times. CDR3 protein: CATSDNRDTGNTIYF. CDR3 bases: TGTGCCACCAGTGATAACAGGGATACTGGAAACACCATATATTTT. The chain uses TRBV24-1 and TRBJ1-3; D perhaps matches TRBD1 (6 bases). The CDR3 totals 15 residues. CDR1 and CDR2 from the germline V gene are KGHDR and SFDVKD. V was trimmed by 3 bases and J by 2 bases, leaving 10 bases between them.